Detailed here is one T cell receptor beta chain. The data were obtained in a study of shared clonotypes between healthy human individuals. CDR1 and CDR2 from the germline V gene are SGDLS and YYNGEE. With 5 bases removed from V and 6 bases from J, the gap between germline ends came to 11 bases. The CDR3 has 13 residues. An even split of each subset's genomic DNA across several immunoSEQ plates was performed. The method was immunoSEQ multiplex PCR; TCRdb's version includes in-frame clones alone and lacks a portion of them. The sample consists of roughly 1,500,000 clones, about 98.5% of them appearing once.

The clonotype originates from a man aged 25-40 years in good health. The sequencing sample was made of naive CD4+ T cells sorted from blood. Sample subset: CD45RA+ positively selected. The V call is TRBV9, the J call TRBJ2-2; D is possibly TRBD1 or TRBD2 (6 bases each). For the CDR3, the DNA is TGTGCCAGCAGAGGGGGGAGTGCCGGGGAGCTGTTTTTT. Its translation: CASRGGSAGELFF.